Listed below are T cell receptor beta chains from one sample, sequenced in a study of blood T cell repertoires in COVID-19. The assay was immunoSEQ multiplex PCR, and TCRdb's table has in-frame clones only and misses some. The repertoire holds roughly 100,000 clones, with around 73% as singletons. Sample: peripheral blood. The receptors come from a man aged 55 to 70 with active or convalescent COVID-19. Both conserved end residues are part of each CDR3.

CDR3 protein	V gene	CDR3 length	J gene
CASSVGRGREQYF	TRBV25-1	13	TRBJ2-7
CASSLSGGPGTGSYEQYF	TRBV27	18	TRBJ2-7
CASSLSALETQYF	TRBV7-2	13	TRBJ2-5
CASSVRGTGIQETQYF	TRBV9	16	TRBJ2-5
CASRGLAEEGGELFF	TRBV6-5	15	TRBJ2-2
CASSLKPEAGSYEQYF	TRBV7-9	16	TRBJ2-7
CASSLRVPGLAANEQFF	TRBV5-1	17	TRBJ2-1
CASTRQGSDYGYTF	TRBV11-3	14	TRBJ1-2
CASSFDRGDGGYTF	TRBV13	14	TRBJ1-2
CASSPDGPRTGDVGNEQFF	TRBV18	19	TRBJ2-1
CASSGGTGGTEAFF	TRBV18	14	TRBJ1-1
CSVKTPDRGNTEAFF	TRBV29-1	15	TRBJ1-1
CAWSHPRDSLNYGYTF	TRBV30	16	TRBJ1-2
CASRIQGTGNTIYF	TRBV7-9	14	TRBJ1-3
CTSSQGRKGDQPQHF	TRBV1	15	TRBJ1-5
CASRMQQGTQPQHF	TRBV2	14	TRBJ1-5
CSVVLQGARYGYTF	TRBV29-1	14	TRBJ1-2